The clone carrying this TCR beta chain was counted a single time. The antigen is not known. This sample is part of a study of cytotoxic CD8 clonotypes in ibrutinib-treated CLL. Study-level information: Investigators collected response samples after a median 12 months of treatment, range 6 to 36. Mean yields were roughly 250,000 productive templates and tens of thousands of productive rearrangements per sample. The study's findings and limits: Patients showed higher baseline clonality than age-matched healthy donors, and it tracked circulating CD8+ T-cell counts.

With 0 bases clipped from V and 9 bases from J, the junction kept 5 bases outside the gene matches. CDR1 is GTSNPN, CDR2 SVGIG, per germline (reference sequence). This CDR3 has 15 residues. Clones were sequenced by immunoSEQ multiplex PCR, and TCRdb holds only the in-frame ones, with some missing. Of about 200,000 clones in the sample, 60% to 80% were seen once. The receptor's source is a human donor with chronic lymphocytic leukemia. The V gene is TRBV30, the J gene TRBJ2-2; 12 bases map to TRBD2. The specimen was PBMCs, collected after 12 months of ibrutinib treatment. CDR3 bases: TGTGCCTGGAGTGTCCCTAGCGGGGGGGCCCGGGAGCTGTTTTTT. This sequence encodes CAWSVPSGGARELFF.